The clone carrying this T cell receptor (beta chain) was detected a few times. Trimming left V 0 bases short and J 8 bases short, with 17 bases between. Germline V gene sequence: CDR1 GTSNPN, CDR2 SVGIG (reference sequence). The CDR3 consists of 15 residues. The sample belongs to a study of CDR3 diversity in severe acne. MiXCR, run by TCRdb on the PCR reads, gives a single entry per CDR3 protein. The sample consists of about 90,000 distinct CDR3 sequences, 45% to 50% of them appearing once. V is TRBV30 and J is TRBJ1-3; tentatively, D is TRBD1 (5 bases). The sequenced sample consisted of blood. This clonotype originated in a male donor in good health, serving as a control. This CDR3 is CAWSVPGLGEDTIYF. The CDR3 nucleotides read TGTGCCTGGAGTGTCCCGGGACTCGGGGAGGACACCATATATTTT.